The 13 T cell receptor beta chains presented below share a single source sample, sequenced in a study of technical replicates of blood from a few donors. Libraries were prepared by immunoSEQ multiplex PCR; TCRdb keeps only in-frame clonotypes and omits some of them. The data hold around 79,000 clones, with 75% to 95% observed a single time. Material: T cells isolated from PBMCs. These receptors all come from a human donor in good health. Some clones in this sample may be carry-over from other donors' samples.

This sequence joins TRBV6-6 and TRBJ1-3, with 7 bases lining up with TRBD1. The V gene end was trimmed by 6 bases and the J gene end by 4 bases; junction bases not matched to a gene: 9. The CDR3 is made up of 15 amino acids. The germline gives CDR1 MNHNY, CDR2 SVGAGI (reference sequence). CDR3: CASSKTGVGGNTIYF. As DNA, the CDR3 is TGTGCCAGCAGCAAAACAGGGGTCGGAGGAAACACCATATATTTT.

This clone is a singleton in its sample. In DNA, the CDR3 is TGTGCCAGCAGTTACGGCGGCAGGGATCCTGAAAAACTGTTTTTT. Translating gives CASSYGGRDPEKLFF. V usage is TRBV6-5 and J usage is TRBJ1-4; possibly TRBD1 for D (5 bases). Trimming removed 2 bases at V and 7 bases at J, with 14 bases between. The CDR3 totals 15 residues. From germline, CDR1 is MNHEY and CDR2 SVGAGI.

The CDR3 region is CASSQGTTSYNEQFF. CDR3 DNA: TGTGCCAGTAGTCAGGGGACTACTTCCTACAATGAGCAGTTCTTC. The rearrangement joins TRBV19 to TRBJ2-1; tentative D call: TRBD2 (7 bases). V lost 5 bases, J lost 1 base, and 12 bases lay in between. Germline assignment: CDR1 LNHDA and CDR2 SQIVND (reference sequence). CDR3 size: 15 residues. The full variable domain, its missing parts supplied by reference TRBV19 and TRBJ2-1, is DGGITQSPKYLFRKEGQNVTLSCEQNLNHDAMYWYRQDPGQGLRLIYYSQIVNDFQKGDIAEGYSVSREKKESFPLTVTSAQKNPTAFYLCASSQGTTSYNEQFFGPGTRLTVL.

This chain links TRBV19 with TRBJ1-4; 8 nucleotides align to TRBD1. The CDR3 is 13 residues long. Germline CDR1 reads LNHDA; CDR2 reads SQIVND (reference sequence). V shed 8 bases, J shed 7 bases, and the junction held 6 bases outside the gene matches. CDR3 DNA: TGTGCCAGTGTAGGGACAGGAAGTGAAAAACTGTTTTTT. Protein product: CASVGTGSEKLFF.

In this sample, this clone turned up once. CDR3: CASSQVPGNEDTQYF. The CDR3 DNA follows: TGCGCCAGCAGCCAAGTACCGGGGAATGAAGATACGCAGTATTTT. The chain links TRBV4-3 to TRBJ2-3, with D maybe TRBD2 (5 bases). The CDR3 runs to 15 residues. Germline lookup yields CDR1 LGHNA and CDR2 YSLEER. V lost 1 base, J lost 5 bases, and 13 bases lay in between.

The chain recombines TRBV5-4 with TRBJ2-1; 7 nucleotides agree with TRBD2. The CDR3 loop spans 14 amino acids. Germline-derived CDR1 and CDR2 are SGHNT and YYREEE (reference sequence). V dropped 4 bases and J dropped 3; count of bases not matched to a gene: 4. The CDR3, as DNA: TGTGCCAGCAGCCTAGCGGACCTCTACAATGAGCAGTTCTTC. The encoded protein is CASSLADLYNEQFF.

The V gene is TRBV6-1, the J gene TRBJ1-5, with 8 bases that match TRBD1. Per the germline V gene, CDR1 is MNHNS and CDR2 is SASEGT. The CDR3 runs to 15 residues. The V gene end was trimmed by 9 bases and the J gene end by 7 bases; junction bases not matched to a gene: 14. CDR3 residues: CASNLQGEAGQPQHF. As DNA, the CDR3 is TGTGCCAGTAACCTACAGGGGGAAGCCGGCCAGCCCCAGCATTTT.

This chain joins TRBV7-9 and TRBJ1-2; D is uncertain. CDR3 length: 12 residues. In germline, CDR1 is SEHNR, CDR2 FQNEAQ (reference sequence). Trimming left V 5 bases short and J 10 bases short, with 14 bases between. This chain's CDR3 is CASSPNLPHYTF. The DNA of the CDR3 is TGTGCCAGCAGCCCCAACCTACCTCACTACACCTTC.

This clone appeared once. The V call is TRBV29-1, the J call TRBJ2-1; TRBD2 is a possible D gene (5 bases). Trimming cost V 7 bases and J 6 bases, with 22 bases left between them. Germline V lookup: CDR1 SQVTM, CDR2 ANQGSEA. The CDR3 is made up of 15 amino acids. The DNA of the CDR3 is TGCAGCGCTGAGCCGACTCGGGAAATTTTCAATGAGCAGTTCTTC. Residues: CSAEPTREIFNEQFF.

The V gene is TRBV5-1, the J gene TRBJ2-5; 9 bases map to TRBD2. Trimming cost V 0 bases and J 3 bases; bases outside gene matches: 9. Germline V gives CDR1 SGHRS, CDR2 YFSETQ. CDR3 length: 17 residues. The CDR3 sequence: CASSLVGSGRREETQYF. The CDR3 DNA is TGCGCCAGCAGCTTGGTAGGAAGCGGGAGGAGAGAAGAGACCCAGTACTTC.

The chain combines TRBV19 with TRBJ1-4; 10 positions agree with TRBD1. Germline trimming cut 10 bases from V and 8 bases from J; bases unmatched to any gene: 7. The CDR3 loop spans 13 amino acids. CDR1 and CDR2 (germline): LNHDA, SQIVND (reference sequence). CDR3 residues: CATLDRGREKLFF. CDR3 bases: TGTGCCACCCTGGACAGGGGGAGGGAAAAACTGTTTTTT. Full variable domain (missing parts from reference TRBV19 and TRBJ1-4): DGGITQSPKYLFRKEGQNVTLSCEQNLNHDAMYWYRQDPGQGLRLIYYSQIVNDFQKGDIAEGYSVSREKKESFPLTVTSAQKNPTAFYLCATLDRGREKLFFGSGTQLSVL.

The rearrangement joins TRBV7-9 to TRBJ2-5, with TRBD2 matching 7 bases. The CDR3 covers 12 residues. From germline, CDR1 is SEHNR and CDR2 FQNEAQ (reference sequence). The V segment lost 7 bases and the J segment 3 bases; nucleotides outside the gene matches: 2. The CDR3 DNA reads as TGTGCCAGCATGCTAGCGGAAGAGACCCAGTACTTC. This codes for CASMLAEETQYF.

The genes are TRBV4-2 and TRBJ2-1, with 7 bases lining up with TRBD2. V dropped 0 bases and J dropped 2; count of bases not matched to a gene: 4. The CDR3 length is 16 residues. CDR1 and CDR2 from the germline V gene are LGHNA and YNFKEQ. The CDR3 sequence is CASSQERSGAYNEQFF. The CDR3 DNA reads as TGTGCCAGCAGCCAAGAGAGGAGCGGGGCCTACAATGAGCAGTTCTTC.